Below are 3 T cell receptor beta chains sequenced from a single sample in a study of blood T cell repertoires in COVID-19. The method was immunoSEQ multiplex PCR; TCRdb's version includes in-frame clones alone and lacks a portion of them. The sample consists of fewer than 400,000 clones, roughly 90% of them appearing once. The sample taken for sequencing was PBMCs or T cells enriched from blood (not recorded which). These receptors were taken from a woman under 40 who had recovered from COVID-19.

V is TRBV14 and J is TRBJ1-1; TRBD1 matches at 7 bases. The CDR3 loop spans 17 amino acids. The germline V gene has CDR1 SGHDN and CDR2 FVKESK. The junction had 12 bases not matched to a gene; V was cut back by 1 base and J by 4 bases. CDR3 protein: CASSQAGQGVLGTEAFF. The DNA of the CDR3 is TGTGCCAGCAGCCAAGCCGGGCAGGGGGTTTTGGGCACTGAAGCTTTCTTT.

The chain has TRBV9 and TRBJ2-1, with TRBD2 identical over 9 bases. Germline assignment: CDR1 SGDLS and CDR2 YYNGEE. Unmatched junction bases numbered 11, after V lost 4 bases and J lost 0 bases. The CDR3 has 18 amino acids. CDR3 DNA sequence: TGTGCCAGCAGCTCTTCCACTAGCGGGTATAGCTCCTACAATGAGCAGTTCTTC. Translation: CASSSSTSGYSSYNEQFF. Looking up the rest from reference TRBV9 and TRBJ2-1 gives the full variable domain: DSGVTQTPKHLITATGQRVTLRCSPRSGDLSVYWYQQSLDQGLQFLIQYYNGEERAKGNILERFSAQQFPDLHSELNLSSLELGDSALYFCASSSSTSGYSSYNEQFFGPGTRLTVL.

The rearrangement joins TRBV28 to TRBJ2-2, with 10 bases fitting TRBD1. The CDR3 loop spans 15 amino acids. Losses at the gene ends were 8 bases for V and 4 bases for J; bases not matched to a gene: 7. Germline V gene sequence: CDR1 MDHEN, CDR2 SYDVKM. The CDR3 is CASLTRTGGTGELFF. CDR3 DNA sequence: TGTGCCAGCCTAACTCGGACAGGGGGCACCGGGGAGCTGTTTTTT.